The 25 T cell receptor beta chains listed next were all sequenced from one sample in a study of blood T cell repertoires in COVID-19. Profiled with immunoSEQ multiplex PCR; TCRdb holds only in-frame clones, not every one. This table has some 150,000 clones, 80% to 85% appearing once. The sample was peripheral blood. These receptors were collected from a human donor in a cohort sampled during active COVID-19.

The V and J genes are TRBV5-1 and TRBJ1-6; D perhaps matches TRBD1 (5 bases). This CDR3 is built from 14 residues. V dropped 4 bases and J dropped 8 bases, with 13 bases sitting between them. Germline V gene lookup returns CDR1 SGHRS and CDR2 YFSETQ. The CDR3 loop is CASSPGTGDSPLHF. CDR3 DNA: TGCGCCAGCAGCCCCGGGACGGGAGATTCACCCCTCCACTTT.

V gene TRBV7-2 combines with J gene TRBJ2-3; maybe TRBD1 (6 bases). V lost 2 bases and J 2 bases, leaving 20 bases between the germline ends. Germline V CDR1 and CDR2: SGHTA, FQGNSA. This CDR3 region has 18 residues. CDR3 amino acids: CASSLSIAGQSFTDTQYF. The CDR3 DNA reads TGTGCCAGCAGCTTATCAATCGCCGGACAGAGTTTCACAGATACGCAGTATTTT.

The rearrangement joins TRBV18 to TRBJ2-1; 8 bases fit TRBD2. In germline, CDR1 is KGHSH, CDR2 LQKENI. V lost 3 bases and J lost 6; bases outside the gene matches: 10. The CDR3 covers 16 residues. The CDR3: CASSPRSGAFSNEQFF. In nucleotides, the CDR3 is TGTGCCAGCTCACCGCGTAGCGGGGCCTTTAGCAATGAGCAGTTCTTC.

V and J are TRBV3-1 (or the pseudogene TRBV3-2) and TRBJ2-5; 9 bases are shared with TRBD2. The CDR3 is made up of 16 amino acids. Looked up from germline, CDR1 is LGHDT and CDR2 is YNNKEL (reference sequence). The V segment lost 0 bases and the J segment 2 bases; nucleotides outside the gene matches: 4. The CDR3: CASSQETSGAQETQYF. As DNA, the CDR3 is TGTGCCAGCAGCCAAGAGACTAGCGGAGCGCAAGAGACCCAGTACTTC.

This clone was seen more than once but under ten times. The CDR3 loop is CSSGTSANYGYTF. The CDR3 DNA reads TGCAGCTCAGGGACATCAGCTAACTATGGCTACACCTTC. The chain is built from TRBV29-1 and TRBJ1-2; tentatively, D is TRBD1 (6 bases). This CDR3 spans 13 amino acids. CDR1 and CDR2 from the germline V gene are SQVTM and ANQGSEA. Trimming shortened V by 8 bases and J by 0 bases, and 13 bases separated the two germline ends.

There are a few counts of this clone. The rearrangement uses TRBV5-1 and TRBJ1-2, with TRBD1 matching 7 bases. The germline gives CDR1 SGHRS, CDR2 YFSETQ. This CDR3 has 15 residues. Trimming removed 0 bases from V and 4 bases from J; junction bases left unmatched: 6. CDR3 protein: CASSLDNRGSYGYTF. The DNA for the CDR3 is TGCGCCAGCAGCTTGGACAACAGGGGATCCTATGGCTACACCTTC.

The V call is TRBV14, the J call TRBJ2-5, with 9 bases that match TRBD2. Losses at the gene ends were 6 bases for V and 9 bases for J; bases not matched to a gene: 11. The CDR3 runs 14 residues. Germline assignment: CDR1 SGHDN and CDR2 FVKESK. The CDR3 nucleotides are TGTGCCAGCAGTCTAGCGGGGTCGCCCGGGGCCCAGTACTTC. This sequence encodes CASSLAGSPGAQYF.

This chain uses TRBV19 with TRBJ2-5, with a possible D match to TRBD2 (6 bases). V was pared by 3 bases and J by 4 bases, with 6 bases between. The CDR3 has 12 residues. Germline V gene sequence: CDR1 LNHDA, CDR2 SQIVND (reference sequence). CDR3 sequence: CASSMGGETQYF. Here the CDR3 DNA reads TGTGCCAGTAGTATGGGGGGAGAGACCCAGTACTTC.

This clone was counted once. The chain couples TRBV5-1 to TRBJ2-1; TRBD2 matches at 10 bases. Trimming at V came to 4 bases and at J to 6 bases, leaving 7 bases not matched to a gene. CDR1 is SGHRS and CDR2 is YFSETQ in the germline V gene. The CDR3 runs 15 residues. The CDR3 reads CASSPSGGPRNEQFF. The CDR3 DNA is TGCGCCAGCAGCCCTAGCGGGGGCCCACGCAATGAGCAGTTCTTC.

The chain recombines TRBV11-2 with TRBJ2-5, with TRBD2 matching 8 bases. The CDR3 length is 16 residues. After removal of 6 bases from V and 0 bases from J, the junction contained 9 bases not matched to a gene. The V gene's germline CDR1 is SGHAT and CDR2 FQNNGV. CDR3 DNA: TGTGCCAGCAGATTTTCGGGCGGGGGGAACCAAGAGACCCAGTACTTC. This gives the protein CASRFSGGGNQETQYF.

The gene calls are TRBV7-9 and TRBJ1-2; D perhaps matches TRBD1 (6 bases). Trimming removed 5 bases at V and 5 bases at J, with 18 bases between. The CDR3 runs 15 residues. Germline V gene lookup returns CDR1 SEHNR and CDR2 FQNEAQ (reference sequence). The CDR3 here is CASSTAAGALYGYTF. DNA of the CDR3: TGTGCCAGCAGCACAGCGGCAGGGGCCCTTTATGGCTACACCTTC.

This chain uses TRBV6-5 with TRBJ1-2; 10 positions agree with TRBD1. The CDR3 contains 15 residues. J was trimmed by 4 bases and V by 4 bases; bases with no gene match: 6. Germline CDR1 reads MNHEY; CDR2 reads SVGAGI. In DNA form, the CDR3 reads TGTGCCAGCAGTTTAAGGGGACAGGGGTCCTATGGCTACACCTTC. Its translation is CASSLRGQGSYGYTF.

The chain is built from TRBV7-9 and TRBJ2-5, with D possibly matching TRBD2 (6 bases). Germline V CDR1 and CDR2: SEHNR, FQNEAQ (reference sequence). Trimming shortened V by 1 base and J by 2 bases, and 14 bases separated the two germline ends. The CDR3 extends over 16 amino acids. CDR3 DNA sequence: TGTGCCAGCAGCTTAGGGGTCGGAGGGCGGCAAGAGACCCAGTACTTC. Amino acid sequence: CASSLGVGGRQETQYF. The whole variable domain, filled in from reference TRBV7-9 and TRBJ2-5, reads DTGVSQNPRHKITKRGQNVTFRCDPISEHNRLYWYRQTLGQGPEFLTYFQNEAQLEKSRLLSDRFSAERPKGSFSTLEIQRTEQGDSAMYLCASSLGVGGRQETQYFGPGTRLLVL.

CDR3 protein: CASSLSGGQETQYF. CDR3 nucleotide sequence: TGTGCCAGTAGTCTGAGCGGGGGGCAAGAGACCCAGTACTTC. V gene TRBV19 combines with J gene TRBJ2-5, with TRBD2 matching 9 bases. This CDR3 spans 14 amino acids. CDR1 and CDR2 (germline): LNHDA, SQIVND (reference sequence). Germline trimming cut 5 bases from V and 2 bases from J; bases unmatched to any gene: 3.

This sequence joins TRBV19 and TRBJ2-7; D is possibly TRBD1 (6 bases). Trimming took 2 bases from V and 6 from J, leaving 11 bases between them. The CDR3 consists of 13 residues. CDR1 and CDR2 from the germline V gene are LNHDA and SQIVND (reference sequence). The CDR3 is CASSIPGVREQYF. Here the CDR3 DNA reads TGTGCCAGTAGTATACCAGGGGTGCGCGAGCAGTACTTC.

The rearrangement uses TRBV7-9 and TRBJ1-2; D perhaps matches TRBD1 (5 bases). Germline V gene sequence: CDR1 SEHNR, CDR2 FQNEAQ (reference sequence). CDR3 size: 16 residues. V was trimmed by 4 bases and J by 0 bases, leaving 15 bases between them. The CDR3 nucleotides read TGTGCCAGCAGCTCCAACCGACAGAGAGCTAACTATGGCTACACCTTC. Protein product: CASSSNRQRANYGYTF.

The rearrangement uses TRBV1 and TRBJ1-1; the table's TRBD1 call for D was not verified on the DNA. TRBV1 is noted as a pseudogene. The CDR3 is made up of 15 amino acids. CDR3 in amino acids: CTSSQVPGGRAEAFF. Written as DNA, the CDR3 is TGCACCAGCAGCCAAGTCCCAGGGGGAAGGGCTGAAGCTTTCTTT.

This sequence joins TRBV6-4 and TRBJ2-3, with 11 nucleotides matching TRBD2. CDR3 length equals 15 residues. Losses at the gene ends were 3 bases for V and 5 bases for J; bases not matched to a gene: 4. Germline V gene sequence: CDR1 MRHNA, CDR2 SNTAGT. The DNA of the CDR3 is TGTGCCAGCAGTGAAACGACTAGCGGGATAGATACGCAGTATTTT. Translation: CASSETTSGIDTQYF.

The gene calls are TRBV28 and TRBJ1-5, with TRBD1 identical over 8 bases. V lost 6 bases to trimming and J lost 2 bases; unmatched junction nucleotides: 9. This CDR3 comprises 16 residues. Germline V gene data show CDR1 as MDHEN and CDR2 as SYDVKM. The DNA of the CDR3 is TGTGCCAGCAGAAATCCTGGACAGGGTGGCAATCAGCCCCAGCATTTT. It specifies CASRNPGQGGNQPQHF.

The CDR3 is CATRERATGLFF. The CDR3 coding sequence is TGTGCCACCAGGGAACGTGCGACAGGGTTGTTTTTT. V is TRBV15 and J is TRBJ1-4; 7 bases fit TRBD1. This CDR3 is built from 12 residues. J was trimmed by 15 bases and V by 6 bases; bases with no gene match: 10. Germline V gene data show CDR1 as LNHNV and CDR2 as YYDKDF (reference sequence).

The chain uses TRBV5-1 and TRBJ2-2, with D perhaps TRBD2 (6 bases). The germline gives CDR1 SGHRS, CDR2 YFSETQ. V lost 8 bases and J lost 2, with 13 bases in between. This CDR3 has 14 residues. The CDR3: CASNSGRNTGELFF. For the CDR3, the DNA is TGCGCCAGTAACAGCGGGCGTAACACCGGGGAGCTGTTTTTT.

The chain couples TRBV6-2 or TRBV6-3 to TRBJ1-2; TRBD1 matches 9 bases. The CDR3 runs to 14 residues. The ends lost 3 bases at V and 4 bases at J; junction bases unmatched: 3. The germline V gene encodes CDR1 MNHEY and CDR2 SVGEGT. The CDR3 sequence: CASSYGQGSYGYTF. The CDR3 DNA reads TGTGCCAGCAGTTATGGACAGGGGTCCTATGGCTACACCTTC.

The chain uses TRBV6-1 and TRBJ1-2; a possible D gene is TRBD1 (6 bases). V was trimmed by 3 bases and J by 4 bases, leaving 15 bases between them. The CDR3 contains 15 residues. Germline CDR1 and CDR2: MNHNS and SASEGT. This CDR3 reads CASSEGAGDSYGYTF. The CDR3 DNA sequence: TGTGCCAGCAGTGAGGGGGCAGGGGATTCCTATGGCTACACCTTC.

The rearrangement joins TRBV4-1 to TRBJ1-2; a weak D match, TRBD1 (6 bases). Germline V gene lookup returns CDR1 MGHRA and CDR2 YSYEKL. V lost 2 bases, J lost 5 bases, and 15 bases lay in between. CDR3 length: 15 residues. CDR3: CASSQKQGFGYGYTF. In DNA, the CDR3 is TGCGCCAGCAGCCAAAAACAGGGTTTTGGATATGGCTACACCTTC.

This clone was picked up a small number of times. The gene calls are TRBV10-1 and TRBJ2-7; D might be TRBD1 (5 bases). The CDR3 contains 16 residues. V lost 3 bases and J 3 bases, leaving 18 bases between the germline ends. Germline CDR1 WNHNN, CDR2 SYGVQD (reference sequence). CDR3 residues: CASSDSRGTPVYEQYF. The CDR3 nucleotides are TGCGCCAGCAGTGATAGTAGGGGCACCCCCGTCTACGAGCAGTACTTC.